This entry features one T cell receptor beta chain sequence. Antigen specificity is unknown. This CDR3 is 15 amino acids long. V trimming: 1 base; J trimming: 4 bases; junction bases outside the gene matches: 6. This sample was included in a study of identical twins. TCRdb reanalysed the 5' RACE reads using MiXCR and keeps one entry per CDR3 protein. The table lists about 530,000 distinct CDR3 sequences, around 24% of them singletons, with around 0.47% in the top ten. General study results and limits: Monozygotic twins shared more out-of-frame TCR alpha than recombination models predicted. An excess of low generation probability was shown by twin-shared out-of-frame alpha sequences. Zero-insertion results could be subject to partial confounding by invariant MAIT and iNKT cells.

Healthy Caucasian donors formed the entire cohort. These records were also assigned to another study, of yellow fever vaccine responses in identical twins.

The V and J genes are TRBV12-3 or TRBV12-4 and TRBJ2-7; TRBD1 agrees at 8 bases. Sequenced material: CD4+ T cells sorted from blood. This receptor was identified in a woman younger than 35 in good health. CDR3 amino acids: CASSLVAQGGYEQYF. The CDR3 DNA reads TGTGCCAGCAGTTTAGTAGCACAGGGGGGATACGAGCAGTACTTC.